Below are 18 T cell receptor beta chains sequenced from a single sample in a study of cytomegalovirus exposure and HLA in healthy donors. Vbeta (60) and Jbeta (13) primers were used in the PCR. Libraries were prepared by immunoSEQ multiplex PCR; TCRdb keeps only in-frame clonotypes and omits some of them. The sample lists under 250,000 clones, around 77% occurring once. Sequences were obtained from PBMCs. These receptors were taken from a woman aged 25 to 45 in good health and CMV-seronegative.

The rearrangement links TRBV4-1 to TRBJ2-1, with 8 bases aligning to TRBD2. With 2 bases clipped from V and 2 bases from J, the junction kept 14 bases outside the gene matches. The CDR3 contains 19 residues. Germline CDR1 reads MGHRA; CDR2 reads YSYEKL. The CDR3 DNA is TGCGCCAGCAGCCAAAGAAAAGGGTCCACTAGCGGAGCCTACAATGAGCAGTTCTTC. This encodes CASSQRKGSTSGAYNEQFF.

The rearrangement uses TRBV6-1 and TRBJ2-3; D is unresolved. Germline V lookup: CDR1 MNHNS, CDR2 SASEGT. The CDR3 runs to 8 residues. V lost 4 bases to trimming and J lost 14 bases, with 4 bases between them. The CDR3 region is CASSGLYF. DNA for the CDR3: TGTGCCAGCAGTGGTCTGTATTTT.

This clone came up a few times. The chain uses TRBV4-2 and TRBJ2-3; D gene unclear. The length of the CDR3 is 15 residues. The germline gives CDR1 LGHNA, CDR2 YNFKEQ. V dropped 1 base and J dropped 5 bases, with 13 bases sitting between them. CDR3 bases: TGTGCCAGCAGCCAAGTGATCAACCGCGTAGATACGCAGTATTTT. Protein: CASSQVINRVDTQYF.

The chain is built from TRBV28 and TRBJ2-2, with TRBD1 matching over 7 bases. The V and J ends lost 6 bases and 6 bases, in that order; junction bases with no gene match: 10. CDR3 size: 15 residues. Germline CDR1 and CDR2: MDHEN and SYDVKM. CDR3 protein: CASRTYRGVSGELFF. As DNA, the CDR3 is TGTGCCAGCAGGACCTACAGGGGCGTCTCCGGGGAGCTGTTTTTT.

The rearrangement joins TRBV23-1 to TRBJ2-7; 8 positions match TRBD2. TRBV23-1 is an ORF, and what it does is uncertain. V was clipped by 0 bases and J by 2 bases; unmatched bases: 3. There are 15 residues in the CDR3. Written as DNA, the CDR3 is TGCGCCAGCAGTCAATCGCGGGGGGACACCTACGAGCAGTACTTC. The encoded protein is CASSQSRGDTYEQYF.

With respect to this clone: This sample includes further DNA sequences coding for the same CDR3. The rearrangement links TRBV18 to TRBJ1-1, with D perhaps matching TRBD1 (5 bases). Germline V CDR1 and CDR2: KGHSH, LQKENI. CDR3 length: 14 residues. Trimming left V 3 bases short and J 2 bases short, with 10 bases between. CDR3 loop: CASSPQGGNTEAFF. The CDR3 coding sequence is TGTGCCAGCTCACCTCAGGGAGGCAACACTGAAGCTTTCTTT.

The gene calls are TRBV15 and TRBJ2-5, with D possibly being TRBD2 (5 bases). The ends were cut back, 0 bases at V and 5 bases at J, with 16 bases in the middle. CDR3 length equals 16 residues. Per the germline V gene, CDR1 is LNHNV and CDR2 is YYDKDF (reference sequence). The CDR3 bases are TGTGCCACCAGCAGAGATGGAGGTCAGCCCCGGGAGACCCAGTACTTC. Its translation: CATSRDGGQPRETQYF.

The genes are TRBV10-3 and TRBJ2-7, with no clear D. Trimming took 3 bases from V and 1 from J, leaving 7 bases between them. Germline V gene sequence: CDR1 ENHRY, CDR2 SYGVKD. The CDR3 runs 13 residues. The CDR3 spells CAISEYQSYEQYF. The CDR3 nucleotides read TGTGCCATCAGTGAATATCAGTCCTACGAGCAGTACTTC.

The CDR3 here is CASSPSVVAGGLDTQYF. DNA of the CDR3: TGTGCCAGCAGCCCGAGTGTGGTAGCGGGAGGGCTAGATACGCAGTATTTT. This chain connects TRBV7-9 to TRBJ2-3; TRBD2 matches 11 bases. CDR1 is SEHNR, CDR2 FQNEAQ, per germline (reference sequence). The CDR3 is made up of 17 amino acids. V was pared by 5 bases and J by 5 bases, with 12 bases of the junction left unmatched.

This clone has only one observation. A junction end diverges from the germline sequence, so it may reflect a read error. The chain carries TRBV7-7 and TRBJ1-5; no definite D call. Germline assignment: CDR1 SSHAT and CDR2 FNYEAQ (reference sequence). The CDR3 spans 18 residues. The CDR3 sequence is CASSPISSPVADNQPQHF. The CDR3 DNA sequence: TGTGCTAGCAGCCCCATATCCTCTCCGGTTGCGGATAATCAGCCCCAGCATTTT.

The V call is TRBV7-2, the J call TRBJ1-5; D is ambiguous. This CDR3 region has 16 residues. V was cut by 4 bases and J by 0 bases, with 13 bases left in between. The V gene's germline CDR1 is SGHTA and CDR2 FQGNSA. DNA of the CDR3: TGTGCCAGCAGCTACCAAGCCGTAGATAGCAATCAGCCCCAGCATTTT. Its protein is CASSYQAVDSNQPQHF.

The chain recombines TRBV5-1 with TRBJ2-2; D perhaps matches TRBD1 (6 bases). The germline V gene encodes CDR1 SGHRS and CDR2 YFSETQ. This CDR3 is built from 15 residues. V was pared by 4 bases and J by 4 bases, with 14 bases between. Written as DNA, the CDR3 is TGCGCCAGCAGCCCAACCCCCAGGGGCACCGGGGAGCTGTTTTTT. Protein product: CASSPTPRGTGELFF.

The count of this clone is one. J is TRBJ1-3 and V is TRBV5-1; 7 nucleotides match TRBD1. The CDR3 extends over 18 amino acids. J gave up 1 base and V 0 bases, and 10 bases lay outside the gene matches. In germline, CDR1 is SGHRS, CDR2 YFSETQ. CDR3 sequence (DNA): TGCGCCAGCAGCTTGGAACCTAGCAGGGGGTCTTCTGGAAACACCATATATTTT. Residues: CASSLEPSRGSSGNTIYF.

The chain couples TRBV6-5 to TRBJ1-4; possible D gene TRBD1, 5 bases. The CDR3 length is 15 residues. Trimming left V 3 bases short and J 4 bases short, with 12 bases between. Per germline, CDR1 MNHEY and CDR2 SVGAGI. CDR3 sequence reads: CASSYGTANNEKLFF. CDR3 nucleotides: TGTGCCAGCAGTTATGGGACTGCCAATAATGAAAAACTGTTTTTT.

The J gene is TRBJ2-1, the V gene TRBV5-8, with a possible D match to TRBD1 (6 bases). This CDR3 contains 16 residues. V lost 4 bases and J 7 bases, leaving 21 bases between the germline ends. CDR1 and CDR2 (germline): SGHTS, YDEGEE. The CDR3 loop is CASSTILGAPINEQFF. The CDR3 DNA sequence: TGTGCCAGCAGCACAATCTTGGGGGCCCCTATTAATGAGCAGTTCTTC.

The chain is built from TRBV27 and TRBJ1-1; 7 positions agree with TRBD1. V was clipped by 5 bases and J by 10 bases; unmatched bases: 13. CDR1 is MNHEY, CDR2 SMNVEV, per germline (reference sequence). This CDR3 is built from 14 residues. The CDR3: CASSTSGTVVPAFF. The DNA for the CDR3 is TGTGCCAGCAGTACCTCGGGGACAGTCGTTCCAGCTTTCTTT.

The CDR3 DNA reads as TGTGCCAGCAGCGCACTAGCGGGAGATCCTCAATTATTCTACGAGCAGTACTTC. It specifies CASSALAGDPQLFYEQYF. The chain uses TRBV7-9 and TRBJ2-7, with 11 bases matching TRBD2. Germline values: CDR1 SEHNR, CDR2 FQNEAQ (reference sequence). Unmatched junction bases numbered 15, after V lost 5 bases and J lost 3 bases. The CDR3 is 18 amino acids.

This chain links TRBV18 with TRBJ1-2; 11 bases fit TRBD1. Trimming took 0 bases from V and 3 from J; bases not matched to a gene: 3. Germline values: CDR1 KGHSH, CDR2 LQKENI. This CDR3 contains 16 residues. The CDR3 is CASSPPGQGVYYGYTF. The DNA of the CDR3 is TGTGCCAGCTCACCACCGGGACAGGGGGTTTACTATGGCTACACCTTC.